These 15 T cell receptor beta chains were all obtained from the same sample, sequenced in a study of metastatic and nonmetastatic thyroid tumors. MiXCR re-clonotyped the PCR reads for TCRdb. The sample gives 9,900 or so clones, around 9.9% of which show up once; around 8% is in the top ten. Patients had received no treatment of any kind before thyroid surgery. The sequencing sample was made of tumor tissue. These receptors all stem from a female donor with papillary thyroid cancer or a benign thyroid nodule (not recorded which). Some clones in this sample may be carry-over from other donors' samples.

This clone was seen more than once but under ten times. This sequence joins TRBV6-1 and TRBJ2-5, with D perhaps being TRBD1 or TRBD2 (6 bases each). The CDR3 extends over 17 amino acids. Germline loops: CDR1 MNHNS, CDR2 SASEGT. V was shortened by 4 bases and J by 0 bases, with 18 bases between the two germline ends. Written as DNA, the CDR3 is TGTGCCAGCAGTGCGGGGCTCGGGGGCCGTGACCAAGAGACCCAGTACTTC. Its translation is CASSAGLGGRDQETQYF.

The V and J genes are TRBV6-1 and TRBJ1-5; maybe TRBD1 (5 bases). V lost 5 bases to trimming and J lost 5 bases, with 10 bases between them. Per the germline V gene, CDR1 is MNHNS and CDR2 is SASEGT. CDR3 length: 13 residues. The CDR3 loop is CASSQDRHQPQHF. The DNA of the CDR3 is TGTGCCAGCAGTCAAGACAGACATCAGCCCCAGCATTTT.

Ten or more counts support this clone. V usage is TRBV5-4 and J usage is TRBJ2-3; the D gene is possibly TRBD2 (5 bases). Germline CDR1 and CDR2: SGHNT and YYREEE (reference sequence). The CDR3 totals 19 residues. The V end was cut by 0 bases, the J end by 2 bases, with 22 bases between. The CDR3 spells CASSLVGSYPPRDTDTQYF. CDR3 in DNA: TGTGCCAGCAGCTTGGTAGGTTCGTATCCCCCCCGGGACACAGATACGCAGTATTTT.

V and J are TRBV24-1 and TRBJ2-2; 10 bases align to TRBD1. The junction had 23 bases not matched to a gene; V was cut back by 7 bases and J by 7 bases. The germline CDR1 and CDR2 sequences are KGHDR and SFDVKD. This CDR3 spans 20 amino acids. CDR3 nucleotide sequence: TGTGCCACCAGCTCCGGGACAGGGGAAGTGAGCGGGTCCCCCCGCGGGGAGCTGTTTTTT. This translates into CATSSGTGEVSGSPRGELFF.

By its share, this clone is medium-sized (0.01 to 0.1%). The rearrangement uses TRBV12-3 or TRBV12-4 and TRBJ1-2, with 7 bases matching TRBD1. The CDR3 covers 16 residues. Trimming removed 1 base from V and 0 bases from J; junction bases left unmatched: 5. The CDR3 spells CASSLVGGRTNYGYTF. For the CDR3, the DNA is TGTGCCAGCAGTTTAGTAGGGGGCCGGACTAACTATGGCTACACCTTC.

At least ten counts were recorded for this clone. CDR3 nucleotide sequence: TGTGCCAGCAGCTTAGCCTACTACGGTTGGCAGTACTTC. It specifies CASSLAYYGWQYF. The chain links TRBV11-2 to TRBJ2-7; no clear D. Between the trimmed V and J ends, which lost 1 base and 9 bases, there was a span of 13 bases. The CDR3 contains 13 residues. Germline assignment: CDR1 SGHAT and CDR2 FQNNGV.

The J gene is TRBJ2-1, the V gene TRBV19, with D tentatively TRBD1 (6 bases). V dropped 5 bases and J dropped 0 bases, with 17 bases sitting between them. There are 17 residues in the CDR3. CDR1 is LNHDA and CDR2 is SQIVND in the germline V gene (reference sequence). CDR3 DNA sequence: TGTGCCAGTAGTTCGGCAGGGGCGTATAGCTCCTACAATGAGCAGTTCTTC. It is translated as CASSSAGAYSSYNEQFF.

Many counts were recorded for this clone. This rearrangement joins TRBV11-2 to TRBJ1-2; 7 nucleotides match TRBD1. Germline V gene data show CDR1 as SGHAT and CDR2 as FQNNGV. V shed 6 bases, J shed 8 bases, and the junction held 6 bases outside the gene matches. This CDR3 spans 12 amino acids. In nucleotides, the CDR3 is TGTGCCAGCAGGGGCAGGGGGTACGGCTACACCTTC. This gives the protein CASRGRGYGYTF.

There are many counts of this clone. This chain uses TRBV29-1 with TRBJ1-5; TRBD1 might be the D (5 bases). Germline CDR1 and CDR2: SQVTM and ANQGSEA. Trimming cost V 6 bases and J 4 bases, with 7 bases left between them. The CDR3 is 11 amino acids. The CDR3 bases are TGCAGCGTAGGGGAAAATCAGCCCCAGCATTTT. This sequence encodes CSVGENQPQHF.

This clone was observed many times. The genes are TRBV24-1 and TRBJ2-1; D may be TRBD2 (6 bases). V was shortened by 5 bases and J by 3 bases, with 13 bases between the two germline ends. This CDR3 has 15 residues. Germline CDR1 reads KGHDR; CDR2 reads SFDVKD. The CDR3 DNA sequence: TGTGCCACCAGTGCGCCGGGAGCGCACTACAATGAGCAGTTCTTC. As protein: CATSAPGAHYNEQFF.

The chain uses TRBV3-1 and TRBJ1-6; maybe TRBD1 (5 bases). This CDR3 spans 16 amino acids. V lost 0 bases and J lost 9, with 15 bases in between. Germline CDR1 reads LGHDT; CDR2 reads YNNKEL (reference sequence). The CDR3, as DNA: TGTGCCAGCAGCCAAGATCAGGGAAGAGGAGCTTCACCCCTCCACTTT. Translating gives CASSQDQGRGASPLHF.

This clone counts as medium-sized (0.01 to 0.1%). V usage is TRBV6-1 and J usage is TRBJ2-1; unclear D gene. Germline CDR1 reads MNHNS; CDR2 reads SASEGT. V was shortened by 7 bases and J by 10 bases, with 14 bases between the two germline ends. The CDR3 extends over 12 amino acids. CDR3 coding DNA: TGTGCCAGCACCCTGGACCCCTCGGAGCAGTTCTTC. This codes for CASTLDPSEQFF.

By sample share, this clone is medium-sized. J is TRBJ1-5 and V is TRBV28, with D hard to call. This CDR3 spans 13 amino acids. Trimming removed 3 bases at V and 5 bases at J, with 8 bases between. From germline, CDR1 is MDHEN and CDR2 SYDVKM. The CDR3 DNA reads TGTGCCAGCAGTTTGAGTGGTTATCAGCCCCAGCATTTT. Encoded protein: CASSLSGYQPQHF.

The rearrangement joins TRBV28 to TRBJ1-5; TRBD1 is a possible D gene (6 bases). Germline values: CDR1 MDHEN, CDR2 SYDVKM. The CDR3 runs 15 residues. V lost 5 bases, J lost 5 bases, and 16 bases lay in between. CDR3 sequence reads: CASSPFRQDYQPQHF. CDR3 in DNA: TGTGCCAGCAGTCCCTTCAGACAGGACTATCAGCCCCAGCATTTT.

In this sample, this clone turned up a few times. The conserved phenylalanine or tryptophan is not found at the CDR3 terminus, so this likely reflects a read error. The chain is built from TRBV6-1 and TRBJ1-1; no definite D call. The CDR3 totals 14 residues. Germline V gene data show CDR1 as MNHNS and CDR2 as SASEGT. Trimming shortened V by 5 bases and J by 2 bases, and 12 bases separated the two germline ends. The CDR3 loop is CASSITPRNTEAFS. CDR3 bases: TGTGCCAGCAGTATTACACCTCGTAACACTGAAGCTTTCTCT.